The 2 T cell receptor beta chains below all came from one sample that was sequenced in a study of T cell repertoires in cytomegalovirus infection. TCRdb reanalysed the reads using MiXCR and keeps one entry per CDR3 protein. The sample lists approximately 500,000 distinct CDR3 sequences, around 27% occurring once. The specimen was PBMCs. The receptors were sampled from a human donor in good health (CMV status not recorded). Some clones in this sample may be carry-over from other donors' samples.

This sequence joins TRBV7-9 and TRBJ1-4; possibly TRBD1 for D (6 bases). Germline loops: CDR1 SEHNR, CDR2 FQNEAQ (reference sequence). The CDR3 spans 14 residues. The V gene lost 7 bases and the J gene lost 10 bases, with 19 bases spanning the gap. The CDR3 is CASINTQGKGKLFF. The CDR3 region has the DNA TGTGCCAGCATCAACACTCAGGGGAAAGGAAAACTGTTTTTT. The complete variable domain, with remaining parts taken from reference TRBV7-9 and TRBJ1-4, reads DTGVSQNPRHKITKRGQNVTFRCDPISEHNRLYWYRQTLGQGPEFLTYFQNEAQLEKSRLLSDRFSAERPKGSFSTLEIQRTEQGDSAMYLCASINTQGKGKLFFGSGTQLSVL.

There are a few counts of this clonotype. V gene TRBV7-2 combines with J gene TRBJ2-3, with D perhaps matching TRBD2 (6 bases). The V gene lost 0 bases and the J gene lost 1 base, with 11 bases spanning the gap. Looked up from germline, CDR1 is SGHTA and CDR2 is FQGNSA. There are 16 residues in the CDR3. CDR3 protein: CASSLAGVAGTDTQYF. DNA for the CDR3: TGTGCCAGCAGCTTAGCGGGGGTAGCGGGCACAGATACGCAGTATTTT. The full variable domain, with the rest looked up from reference TRBV7-2 and TRBJ2-3, is GAGVSQSPSNKVTEKGKDVELRCDPISGHTALYWYRQSLGQGLEFLIYFQGNSAPDKSGLPSDRFSAERTGGSVSTLTIQRTQQEDSAVYLCASSLAGVAGTDTQYFGPGTRLTVL.